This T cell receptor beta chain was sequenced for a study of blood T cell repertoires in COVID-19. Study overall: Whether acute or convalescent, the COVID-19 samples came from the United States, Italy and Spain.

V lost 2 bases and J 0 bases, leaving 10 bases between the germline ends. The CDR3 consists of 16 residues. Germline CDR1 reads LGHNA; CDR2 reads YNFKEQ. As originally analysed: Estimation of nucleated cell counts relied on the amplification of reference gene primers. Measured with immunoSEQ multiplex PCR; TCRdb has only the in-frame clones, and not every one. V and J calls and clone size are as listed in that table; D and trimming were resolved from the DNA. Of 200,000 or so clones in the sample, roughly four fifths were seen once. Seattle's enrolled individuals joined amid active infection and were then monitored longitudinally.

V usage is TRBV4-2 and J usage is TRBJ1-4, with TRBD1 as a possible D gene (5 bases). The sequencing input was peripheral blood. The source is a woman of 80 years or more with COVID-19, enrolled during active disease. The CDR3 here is CASSQLGGATNEKLFF. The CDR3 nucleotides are TGTGCCAGCAGCCAACTGGGAGGGGCAACTAATGAAAAACTGTTTTTT.